This T cell receptor beta chain came from a study of shared clonotypes between healthy human individuals (TCRdb year 2020). Looking at the study overall: A few men and a couple of women, aged 18 to 49 years, made up the cohort. For each donor, three plates each were used for CD4 naive and CD4 memory, two plates were used for CD8 naive, and one plate was used for CD8 memory. To estimate repertoire size and how much clonotypes are shared between individuals, the study performed deep sequencing of blood TCR repertoires from roughly five healthy adults. Libraries were prepared and TCR repertoires were sequenced by different laboratories using diverse techniques, in order to increase sequencing depth and limit assay-specific biases. Per donor, leukapheresis produced somewhere between about 0.85 and 9.5 billion PBMCs. What the study reported, not specific to this receptor: The small number of donors limited the genetic and exposure-history diversity represented. When a handful of donors were compared, the shared fraction of clonotypes was around 5% for naive CD4, around 4% for naive CD8, 2% to 2.5% for memory CD4, and approximately 0.4% for memory CD8. Sampling was limited to blood, and TCR repertoires in tissue likely differ from TCR repertoires in blood. Based on pairwise subsampling, the degree of clonotype sharing among donors was expected to be affected by sequencing depth. Clonotypes shared by all four sorted-subset donors showed higher generation probabilities than non-shared clonotypes. Even with the large sequencing depth, rarefaction of the sorted-subset datasets indicated that sequencing was incomplete. Estimated clonotype richness was generally larger for naive than for memory subsets.

The germline V gene supplies CDR1 SGHTA and CDR2 FQGNSA. From cysteine to phenylalanine, the CDR3 is 13 amino acids long. Solely the CDR3 DNA is kept, with 39 bases framed from the first base. V is clipped by 4 bases and J by 7 bases, and the sequence between their germline boundaries is 11 bases long. Using the deep immunoSEQ assay, TCR CDR3 regions were amplified from genomic DNA by multiplex PCR. Genomic DNA extracted from each cell subset was distributed evenly over all wells of several immunoSEQ 96-well plates, and each plate served as one replicate. For sorted subsets, roughly 0.2 ug genomic DNA, equal to about 30,000 T cell genomes, was loaded into each replicate PCR. Purified libraries were measured with a Qubit 3.0 fluorometer, size-checked on a Bioanalyzer 2100, and measured again with the KAPA Library Quantification kit. Every immunoSEQ 96-well plate was sequenced on a dedicated single-read 150-cycle Illumina NextSeq 550 flow cell. From the authors' description of their analysis: Because the immunoSEQ output held only junctional sequences and lacked quality scores, the filtering could not match the filtering applied to full-length reads. To assign V/J genes and CDR3, sequences were annotated using PyIR, a Python wrapper for IgBLAST v1.9, with IMGT germline references. Reads were removed for weak V/J assignments (E-value above 1e-6), missing CDR3, stop codons, out-of-frame junctions, or ambiguous translated residues. A V3J clonotype was defined by an identical inferred V gene, J gene, and CDR3 amino acid sequence. Percentage overlap between repertoires was calculated by dividing the number of shared unique clonotypes by the size of the smaller repertoire. RTK rarefaction, the Chao1 estimator, and Recon v2.1 estimates of unobserved clonotypes were used to assess repertoire richness. Generation probabilities for all TCRbeta clonotypes obtained by the gDNA method from several donors were computed using OLGA. TCRdb's version of the immuneACCESS table is confined to in-frame rearrangements and falls short of the full clone set. An unresolved V gene accounts for under half of the shortfall where checked; the remainder is of unknown origin. The V and J calls and clone size are taken from that table; D and trimming were inferred from the DNA. In all, the sample holds millions of clones, and 90% to 95% of those were seen once. The ten top clones hold 0.1% to 0.15% of the sample.

Concerning this clone itself: Which antigen it targets is not known. No base-level quality is on record; no much larger clone is a single base apart.

Healthy HIV-negative adults with no recently reported acute infections or vaccinations were included as donors. All donors were Caucasian adults living in Nashville, Tennessee, USA. CD4+ T cells were enriched by magnetic negative selection, after which naive cells were positively selected on CD45RA and the negative fraction was taken as the memory subset. After blood collection by leukapheresis, PBMCs were isolated using Ficoll-Histopaque density gradient centrifugation and then cryopreserved in the vapor phase of liquid nitrogen. Analytical flow cytometry was used to check the purity and quantity of every magnetically sorted T cell population. From each sorted fraction, genomic DNA was isolated and quantified by UV absorbance on a Nanodrop 2000c.

The chain is assembled from TRBV7-2 and TRBJ1-5; TRBD1 could be the D gene, as 5 bases match. Sequencing was done on a sample of naive CD4+ T cells sorted from blood. The intended sense of this specimen's cell subset or site label: CD45RA+ positively selected. This clonotype originated in a man aged 18 to 35 in good health. This receptor has the CDR3 CASSSHGGQPQHF. The DNA sequence reads TGTGCCAGCAGCTCCCACGGGGGGCAGCCCCAGCATTTT.